This T cell receptor beta chain is from a study of T cell repertoires in cytomegalovirus infection. Each CDR3 protein is one row after TCRdb ran MiXCR on the reads. The table records under 350,000 distinct CDR3 sequences, around 20% of them present only once. In the case of this clonotype: Its target is not known.

This specimen was cultured PBMCs, taken from culture after CMV antigen stimulation. The source of this sequence is a human donor in good health (CMV status not recorded). Some clones in this sample may be carry-over from other donors' samples.

The CDR3 sequence: CASSQWSSNTEAFF. CDR3 nucleotides: TGTGCCAGCTCACAATGGTCCTCGAACACTGAAGCTTTCTTT. This chain joins TRBV18 and TRBJ1-1; D remains unclear. The CDR3 consists of 14 residues. Germline V gives CDR1 KGHSH, CDR2 LQKENI. Trimming stripped 4 bases from V and 1 base from J, with 10 bases between.